This TCR beta chain appears in the sequencing data of a study of CD8 T cells in Susac syndrome. Random hexamers served to reverse transcribe roughly 0.5 to 1 ug RNA. TCRdb re-called the immunoSEQ multiplex PCR reads with MiXCR, one entry per CDR3 protein. The sample records some 200,000 distinct CDR3 sequences, 95% being singletons. Regarding this clonotype: Its antigen is currently unknown.

Peripheral blood CD8+ and CD4+ T cells were profiled by TCR beta sequencing. V lost 0 bases to trimming and J lost 6 bases; unmatched junction nucleotides: 3. The length of the CDR3 is 15 residues. Germline CDR1 reads SGDLS; CDR2 reads YYNGEE. Study-wide points: Susac-specific public clones were found in both the total CD8+ and the CD8+ TEMRA repertoires, with under 20 in the former and 5 or 6 in the latter. Peak Susac CD8+ clonal expansion occurred in TEMRA cells and active patients.

The chain employs TRBV9 and TRBJ2-2, with TRBD2 matching over 9 bases. The sequence derives from a human donor with Susac syndrome. The specimen sequenced was CD8+ T cells from PBMCs. The CDR3 reads CASSVGGGGAGELFF. The CDR3 DNA reads TGTGCCAGCAGCGTAGGTGGCGGGGGGGCCGGGGAGCTGTTTTTT.